A selection of T cell receptor beta chains follows, all from one sample in a study of identical twins. TCRdb reprocessed the 5' RACE reads with MiXCR, giving one entry per CDR3 protein. The table lists 500,000 or so distinct CDR3 sequences, around 14% of them singletons, with about 0.52% in the top ten. This sample was shared with a second study, whose subject was yellow fever vaccine responses in identical twins.

The sample taken for sequencing was CD4+ T cells sorted from blood. These receptors were collected from a woman in her late teens or twenties in good health. CDR3s include the opening cysteine and the closing phenylalanine or tryptophan. The D gene is left open where the match is weak. Expanded clones are given a class, and other clones once, few, many or no size at all.

j_call v_call d_call clone_size cdr3_nt cdr3_aa
TRBJ2-3 TRBV7-8 - - TGTGCCAGCAGCTTAGGGGTATACGGGCAGTATTTT CASSLGVYGQYF
TRBJ2-1 TRBV9 TRBD2 - TGTGCCAGCAGCGTAGTTCCTAGCGGGGGGGGGTCCTACAATGAGCAGTTCTTC CASSVVPSGGGSYNEQFF
TRBJ2-2 TRBV15 - - TGTGCCACCAGCAGAGGTAGCACCGGGGAGCTGTTTTTT CATSRGSTGELFF
TRBJ2-3 TRBV12-3/TRBV12-4 - few TGTGCCAGCAGTTCACGGGTGCAGGCAGATACGCAGTATTTT CASSSRVQADTQYF
TRBJ2-3 TRBV29-1 TRBD2 - TGCAGCGTCTTGGGACTAGCGGGAGTAGATACGCAGTATTTT CSVLGLAGVDTQYF
TRBJ2-7 TRBV6-5 - - TGTGCCAGCAGTCACCCGGCCCGGGAGAAGGACGAGCAGTACTTC CASSHPAREKDEQYF
TRBJ2-1 TRBV5-6 - many TGTGCCAGCAGCTTGGGGCCCAATGAGCAGTTCTTC CASSLGPNEQFF
TRBJ1-2 TRBV7-9 - few TGTGCCAGCAGCCCCCAGGCGTCCTATGGCTACACCTTC CASSPQASYGYTF
TRBJ2-7 TRBV14 - - TGTGCCAGCAGCCAGGGGGGCAGAGCCTCCTACGAGCAGTACTTC CASSQGGRASYEQYF
TRBJ2-5 TRBV7-2 - once TGTGCCAGCAGCGGACTGGTTGCCCAAGAGACCCAGTACTTC CASSGLVAQETQYF
TRBJ2-2 TRBV2 TRBD1 - TGTGCCAGCAGGGAACAGGGGGCCCGGACCGGGGAGCTGTTTTTT CASREQGARTGELFF
TRBJ2-4 TRBV12-5 TRBD1 few TGTGCTAGTGGTACCGGGACAGGGGGCGCGACGGACATTCAGTACTTC CASGTGTGGATDIQYF
TRBJ2-4 TRBV6-5 - - TGTGCCAGCAGTTACGCGCGTTCCCTAGCCAAAAACATTCAGTACTTC CASSYARSLAKNIQYF
TRBJ1-1 TRBV5-1 - few TGCGCCAGCAGCTTGCAGGCCGCCGCGCTAGGTGATGAAGCTTTCTTT CASSLQAAALGDEAFF
TRBJ2-3 TRBV10-1 TRBD2 - TGCGCCAGCAGTGTGGGGACTAGCGGCAGAGCACCACTTCAAACAGATACGCAGTATTTT CASSVGTSGRAPLQTDTQYF
TRBJ2-2 TRBV5-1 - few TGCGCCAGCAATCTAGGCACCGGGGAGCTGTTTTTT CASNLGTGELFF
TRBJ2-5 TRBV15 - few TGTGCCACCAGCAGAGGAGGACAGACACAAGAGACCCAGTACTTC CATSRGGQTQETQYF